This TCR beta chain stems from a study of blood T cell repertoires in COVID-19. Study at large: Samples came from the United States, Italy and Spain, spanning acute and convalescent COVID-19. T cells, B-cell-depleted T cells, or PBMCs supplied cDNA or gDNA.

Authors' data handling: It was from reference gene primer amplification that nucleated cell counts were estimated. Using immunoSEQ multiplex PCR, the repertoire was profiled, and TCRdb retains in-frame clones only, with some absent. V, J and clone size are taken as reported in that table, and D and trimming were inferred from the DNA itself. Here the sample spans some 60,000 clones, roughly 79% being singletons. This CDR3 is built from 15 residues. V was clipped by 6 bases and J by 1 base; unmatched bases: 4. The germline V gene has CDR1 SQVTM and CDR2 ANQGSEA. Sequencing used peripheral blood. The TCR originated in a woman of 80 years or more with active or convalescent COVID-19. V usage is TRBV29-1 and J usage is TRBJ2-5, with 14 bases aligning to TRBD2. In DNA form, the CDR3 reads TGCAGCGTGTTGGGACTAGCGGGGGCCCAAGAGACCCAGTACTTC. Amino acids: CSVLGLAGAQETQYF.